This T cell receptor (beta chain) was recovered during a study of cytomegalovirus exposure and HLA in healthy donors. The PCR contained 60 Vbeta and 13 Jbeta primers. Sequencing was performed with immunoSEQ multiplex PCR; in TCRdb, only in-frame clones are kept and a portion is missing. The data show approximately 59,000 clones, almost 80% seen once. Notes on the study in general: TCR beta chains numbering some 160 were designated cytomegalovirus-associated.

Germline V CDR1 and CDR2: LGHNA, YSLEER. Trimming stripped 0 bases from V and 6 bases from J, with 12 bases between. This CDR3 contains 14 residues. A word on this clone: Antigen: not known.

This chain joins TRBV4-3 and TRBJ2-7; D is possibly TRBD2 (6 bases). Sequencing was done on a sample of PBMCs. This TCR derives from a girl aged 5-17 years in good health and CMV-seropositive. This chain's CDR3 is CASSQDGGGIEQYF. In DNA, the CDR3 is TGCGCCAGCAGCCAAGACGGGGGTGGGATCGAGCAGTACTTC.